This T cell receptor (beta chain) was documented in a study of shared clonotypes between healthy human individuals. On ten immunoSEQ deep assay plates, unsorted PBMC DNA was sequenced. TCRdb's copy holds only in-frame clones and misses some; the assay was immunoSEQ multiplex PCR. The data hold 75,000 to 100,000 clones, with approximately 44% observed a single time. Researchers drew on approximately 92 million PBMCs for genomic DNA from unsorted samples. There are 15 residues in the CDR3. V lost 0 bases, J lost 8 bases, and 5 bases stayed unmatched. CDR1 PRHDT and CDR2 FYEKMQ come from the germline V gene (reference sequence). Findings and limits, study-wide: Represented diversity, genetic and exposure-history alike, was limited by few donors.

This clone has ten or more counts. The antigen is not known. The sample taken for sequencing was PBMCs. This clonotype was obtained from a woman between 40 and 50 years old in good health. Some clones in this sample may be carry-over from other donors' samples. The chain has TRBV13 and TRBJ2-1, with 9 bases fitting TRBD1. The chain's CDR3 is CASSLGGQGLHEQFF. CDR3 sequence (DNA): TGTGCCAGCAGCTTAGGGGGACAGGGTTTGCATGAGCAGTTCTTC.